This T cell receptor beta chain appears in the sequencing data of a study of cytomegalovirus exposure and HLA in healthy donors. V gave up 1 base and J gave up 2 bases; unmatched junction bases: 1. Germline V gene sequence: CDR1 SGHDT, CDR2 YYEEEE. This CDR3 spans 16 amino acids. TCRdb keeps only in-frame clones here, not all; method: immunoSEQ multiplex PCR. The sample contains 250,000 to 350,000 clones, around 90% of which appear only once. The sequence derives from a man aged 25 to 40 in good health and CMV-seronegative. V gene TRBV5-6 combines with J gene TRBJ2-6, with 9 nucleotides matching TRBD1. Material: PBMCs. The CDR3 nucleotides read TGTGCCAGCAGCTTGACAGGGGGCCCTGGGGCCAACGTCCTGACTTTC. It yields the protein CASSLTGGPGANVLTF.